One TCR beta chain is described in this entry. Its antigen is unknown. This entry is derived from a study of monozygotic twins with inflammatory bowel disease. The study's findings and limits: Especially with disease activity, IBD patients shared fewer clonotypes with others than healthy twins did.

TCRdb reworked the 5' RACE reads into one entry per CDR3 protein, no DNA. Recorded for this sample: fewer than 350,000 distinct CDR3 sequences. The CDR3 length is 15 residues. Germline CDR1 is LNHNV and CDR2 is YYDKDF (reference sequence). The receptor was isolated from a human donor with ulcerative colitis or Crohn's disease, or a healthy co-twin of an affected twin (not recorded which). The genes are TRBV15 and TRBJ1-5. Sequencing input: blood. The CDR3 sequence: CATSRVGTDNQPQHF.